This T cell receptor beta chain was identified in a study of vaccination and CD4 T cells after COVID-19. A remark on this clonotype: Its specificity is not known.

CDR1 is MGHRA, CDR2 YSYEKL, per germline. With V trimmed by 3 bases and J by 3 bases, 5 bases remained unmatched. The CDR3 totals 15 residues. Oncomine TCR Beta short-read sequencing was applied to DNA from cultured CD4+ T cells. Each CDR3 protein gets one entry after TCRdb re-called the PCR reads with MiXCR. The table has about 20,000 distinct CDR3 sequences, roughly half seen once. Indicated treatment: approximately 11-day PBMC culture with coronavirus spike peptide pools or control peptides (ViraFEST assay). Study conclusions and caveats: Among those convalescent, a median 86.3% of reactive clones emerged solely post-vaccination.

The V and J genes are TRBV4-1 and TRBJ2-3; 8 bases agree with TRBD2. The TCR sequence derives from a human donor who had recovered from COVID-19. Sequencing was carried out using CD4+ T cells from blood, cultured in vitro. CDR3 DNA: TGCGCCAGCAGCCACCGGGGACTAGAGACAGATACGCAGTATTTT. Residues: CASSHRGLETDTQYF.